These 19 T cell receptor beta chains came from one sample sequenced in a study of blood T cell repertoires in COVID-19. Data came from immunoSEQ multiplex PCR; TCRdb stores just in-frame clones and leaves some out. The sample carries a few hundred thousand clones, about nine tenths recorded once. The specimen sequenced was PBMCs or T cells enriched from blood (not recorded which). All receptors come from a human donor in a cohort exposed to, infected with or recovered from COVID-19 (not recorded which). The donor label of this sample is uncertain.

The chain uses TRBV6-5 and TRBJ1-2; 8 positions agree with TRBD1. Germline CDR1 reads MNHEY; CDR2 reads SVGAGI. The CDR3 is made up of 13 amino acids. With 10 bases clipped from V and 4 bases from J, the junction kept 8 bases outside the gene matches. For the CDR3, the DNA is TGTGCCACCGAGGGACAGGTTGTCTATGGCTACACCTTC. This sequence encodes CATEGQVVYGYTF.

The chain carries TRBV30 and TRBJ2-3; a possible D gene is TRBD2 (6 bases). The CDR3 has 15 residues. Germline CDR1 is GTSNPN and CDR2 is SVGIG (reference sequence). Trimming shortened V by 3 bases and J by 6 bases, and 19 bases separated the two germline ends. Here the CDR3 DNA reads TGTGCCTGGAGAAGGCGGGGAGTGTCGGGCGATACGCAGTATTTT. Translated, it gives CAWRRRGVSGDTQYF.

The rearrangement links TRBV6-2 or TRBV6-3 to TRBJ1-5; maybe TRBD1 (5 bases). V was pared by 4 bases and J by 7 bases, with 14 bases between. CDR1 MNHEY and CDR2 SVGEGT come from the germline V gene. The CDR3 loop spans 14 amino acids. This CDR3 is CASSSRVIGQPQHF. CDR3 coding DNA: TGTGCCAGCAGTTCCAGGGTAATAGGGCAGCCCCAGCATTTT.

The chain couples TRBV5-1 to TRBJ2-1; D is unclear. This CDR3 has 13 residues. Germline V CDR1 and CDR2: SGHRS, YFSETQ. V was cut by 6 bases and J by 8 bases, with 15 bases left in between. CDR3 residues: CASNGLSSDEQFF. DNA of the CDR3: TGCGCCAGCAACGGTCTTAGCAGCGATGAGCAGTTCTTC.

V is TRBV29-1 and J is TRBJ2-2, with a possible D match to TRBD1 (8 bases). The CDR3 extends over 17 amino acids. V lost 5 bases and J 13 bases, leaving 32 bases between the germline ends. Germline values: CDR1 SQVTM, CDR2 ANQGSEA. CDR3 bases: TGCAGCGTTAGGGGACAGGAGAGGGTCAGGGGGGGCCTCGGGCTGTTTTTT. Amino acids: CSVRGQERVRGGLGLFF.

The chain has TRBV4-3 and TRBJ2-7; D gene uncertain. Germline CDR1 LGHNA, CDR2 YSLEER. The CDR3 covers 13 residues. With 1 base removed from V and 5 bases from J, the gap between germline ends came to 9 bases. The CDR3 DNA reads as TGCGCCAGCAGCCAAGGTCCAGTGGACGAGCAGTACTTC. Translating gives CASSQGPVDEQYF.

A few counts support this clone. In nucleotides, the CDR3 is TGCGCCAGCAGTGGAGCGACAGGGGGGGATACTGAAGCTTTCTTT. Its translation is CASSGATGGDTEAFF. The chain has TRBV10-1 and TRBJ1-1, with TRBD1 matching over 9 bases. Germline V gene data show CDR1 as WNHNN and CDR2 as SYGVQD (reference sequence). The CDR3 length is 15 residues. V trimming: 4 bases; J trimming: 5 bases; junction bases outside the gene matches: 8.

The chain carries TRBV5-1 and TRBJ1-1, with D unresolved. The germline V gene has CDR1 SGHRS and CDR2 YFSETQ. This CDR3 is 15 amino acids long. Trimming shortened V by 4 bases and J by 5 bases, and 18 bases separated the two germline ends. CDR3 sequence reads: CASSPGRRDGTEAFF. The CDR3 coding sequence is TGCGCCAGCAGCCCCGGTAGGCGGGATGGAACTGAAGCTTTCTTT.

The chain couples TRBV2 to TRBJ1-2; TRBD1 is a possible D gene (5 bases). CDR3 length equals 14 residues. Per the germline V gene, CDR1 is SNHLY and CDR2 is FYNNEI. V was trimmed by 8 bases and J by 0 bases, leaving 13 bases between them. The CDR3 bases are TGTGCCAGCGGCGCTTCGGGGGCTAACTATGGCTACACCTTC. Protein sequence: CASGASGANYGYTF.

This sequence joins TRBV7-2 and TRBJ2-7, with D hard to call. Deletions cut 5 bases from V and 2 bases from J, with 4 bases between. Germline CDR1 SGHTA, CDR2 FQGNSA. CDR3 length: 11 amino acids. The CDR3 nucleotides are TGTGCCAGCAGCCCTGCCTACGAGCAGTACTTC. This encodes CASSPAYEQYF.

Only a few counts were recorded for this clone. The chain links TRBV5-8 to TRBJ1-5; the match to TRBD1 covers 8 bases. The CDR3 is 17 amino acids. Unmatched junction bases numbered 13, after V lost 1 base and J lost 7 bases. Germline V gene sequence: CDR1 SGHTS, CDR2 YDEGEE. The DNA of the CDR3 is TGTGCCAGCAGCTTGTCGCCGGACGGACAGGGCAGACAGCCCCAGCATTTT. Encoded protein: CASSLSPDGQGRQPQHF.

The V gene is TRBV10-3, the J gene TRBJ1-1; 10 nucleotides agree with TRBD1. This CDR3 comprises 15 residues. Germline V CDR1 and CDR2: ENHRY, SYGVKD. Trimming at V came to 3 bases and at J to 4 bases, leaving 5 bases not matched to a gene. This CDR3 reads CAISDETGGVTEAFF. The DNA for the CDR3 is TGTGCCATCAGTGATGAGACAGGGGGCGTCACTGAAGCTTTCTTT.

V is TRBV10-3 and J is TRBJ2-7; the match to TRBD1 covers 12 bases. Germline CDR1 reads ENHRY; CDR2 reads SYGVKD. Trimming took 8 bases from V and 2 from J; bases not matched to a gene: 7. This CDR3 has 15 residues. CDR3 region: CAIGSGQGATYEQYF. The CDR3 nucleotides are TGTGCCATCGGATCGGGACAGGGGGCTACCTACGAGCAGTACTTC.

The CDR3 DNA follows: TGTGCCAGCAGTGGACTAGGTAGTTCCCGGGTCCAAGAGACCCAGTACTTC. Amino acid sequence: CASSGLGSSRVQETQYF. This sequence joins TRBV2 and TRBJ2-5; maybe TRBD2 (6 bases). V was trimmed by 4 bases and J by 1 base, leaving 19 bases between them. From germline, CDR1 is SNHLY and CDR2 FYNNEI. The CDR3 runs 17 residues.

This sequence joins TRBV21-1 and TRBJ2-1; TRBD1 was called by the table and not checked on the DNA. TRBV21-1 is a listed pseudogene. The CDR3 is 14 amino acids. CDR3 protein: CASSKGQGRNEQFF. DNA for the CDR3: TGTGCCAGCAGCAAAGGACAGGGGAGAAATGAGCAGTTCTTC.

The chain joins TRBV9 to TRBJ2-2; D possibly corresponds to TRBD1 (6 bases). V lost 4 bases and J lost 5, with 18 bases in between. This CDR3 contains 16 residues. Germline CDR1 and CDR2: SGDLS and YYNGEE. CDR3 amino acids: CASSPRWQGQTGELFF. As DNA, the CDR3 is TGTGCCAGCAGCCCCCGATGGCAGGGACAAACCGGGGAGCTGTTTTTT.

The V gene is TRBV5-1, the J gene TRBJ1-1, with 7 bases lining up with TRBD1. J was trimmed by 3 bases and V by 0 bases; bases with no gene match: 2. Germline V gives CDR1 SGHRS, CDR2 YFSETQ. The CDR3 runs to 14 residues. The CDR3 DNA is TGCGCCAGCAGCTTGGCCACAGGGGACACTGAAGCTTTCTTT. This codes for CASSLATGDTEAFF.

The rearrangement links TRBV30 to TRBJ1-1; 7 bases line up with TRBD1. CDR1 GTSNPN and CDR2 SVGIG come from the germline V gene (reference sequence). This CDR3 is built from 13 residues. V was pared by 2 bases and J by 3 bases, with 3 bases of the junction left unmatched. CDR3 DNA: TGTGCCTGGAGTACGCAGGGGGACACTGAAGCTTTCTTT. Amino acids: CAWSTQGDTEAFF. The full variable domain, its missing parts supplied by reference TRBV30 and TRBJ1-1, is SQTIHQWPATLVQPVGSPLSLECTVEGTSNPNLYWYRQAAGRGLQLLFYSVGIGQISSEVPQNLSASRPQDRQFILSSKKLLLSDSGFYLCAWSTQGDTEAFFGQGTRLTVV.

The CDR3 region has the DNA TGTGCCACCAGTGGTAACAGGGGGGGCCTCCCAGGGCCCCAGCATTTT. It translates to CATSGNRGGLPGPQHF. J is TRBJ1-5 and V is TRBV24-1; 8 bases are a match to TRBD1. Per the germline V gene, CDR1 is KGHDR and CDR2 is SFDVKD. The CDR3 runs to 16 residues. Germline trimming cut 5 bases from V and 9 bases from J; bases unmatched to any gene: 14.